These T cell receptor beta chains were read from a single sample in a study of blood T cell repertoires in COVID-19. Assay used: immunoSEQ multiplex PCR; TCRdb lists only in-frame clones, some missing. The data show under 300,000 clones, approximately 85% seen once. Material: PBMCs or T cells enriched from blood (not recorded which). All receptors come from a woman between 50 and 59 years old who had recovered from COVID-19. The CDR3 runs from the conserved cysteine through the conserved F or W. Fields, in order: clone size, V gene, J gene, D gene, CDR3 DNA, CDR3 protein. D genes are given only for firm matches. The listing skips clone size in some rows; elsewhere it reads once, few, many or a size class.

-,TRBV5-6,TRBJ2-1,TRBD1,TGTGCCAGCGCCGGACAGGGGGTAAGCAATGAGCAGTTCTTC,CASAGQGVSNEQFF
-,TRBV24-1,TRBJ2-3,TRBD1,TGTGCCACCAGTGATAGCCGTGGACAGGGGGATCGAGATACGCAGTATTTT,CATSDSRGQGDRDTQYF
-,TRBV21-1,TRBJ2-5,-,TGTGCCAGCAGCAAGGGGCAGGGCTCAGAGACCCAGTACTTC,CASSKGQGSETQYF
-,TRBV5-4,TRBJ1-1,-,TGTGCCAGCAGCTTTGGATCGATTGCCCCAGGGAACACTGAAGCTTTCTTT,CASSFGSIAPGNTEAFF
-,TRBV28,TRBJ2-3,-,TGTGCCAGCAGCCCCTATAGAGATACGCAGTATTTT,CASSPYRDTQYF
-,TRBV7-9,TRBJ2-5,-,TGTGCCAGCACCCACGTTAGGGAGAAAGAGACCCAGTACTTC,CASTHVREKETQYF
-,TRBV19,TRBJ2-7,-,TGTGCCAGTAGCCTGGGGGCAGGGAGTACCTACGAGCAGTACTTC,CASSLGAGSTYEQYF
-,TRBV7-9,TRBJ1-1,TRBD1,TGTGCCAGCAGCCTTCAGGGGGCGGGCGTCGAGAACACTGAAGCTTTCTTT,CASSLQGAGVENTEAFF
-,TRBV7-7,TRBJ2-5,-,TGTGCTAGCAGCTTAACGATGGACAGCCGCCAAGAGACCCAGTACTTC,CASSLTMDSRQETQYF
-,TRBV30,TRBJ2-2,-,TGTGCCTGGACTGCGGGGTGGAACACCGGGGAGCTGTTTTTT,CAWTAGWNTGELFF
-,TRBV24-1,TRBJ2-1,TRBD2,TGTGCCACCAGTGGACTAGCGGATTACAATGAGCAGTTCTTC,CATSGLADYNEQFF
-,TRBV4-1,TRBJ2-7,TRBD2,TGCGCCAGCAGCCAAGGTACTAGCGGGATTTACGAGCAGTACTTC,CASSQGTSGIYEQYF
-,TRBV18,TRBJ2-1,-,TGTGCCAGCTCACCAGGGAGCGATGAGCAGTTCTTC,CASSPGSDEQFF
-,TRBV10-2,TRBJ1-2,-,TGCGCCACTCAAAGCGCCGACCGGAATGGCTACACCTTC,CATQSADRNGYTF
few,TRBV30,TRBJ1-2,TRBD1,TGTGCCTGGAGTGTACGTAGGGGGCAAGGCTACACCTTC,CAWSVRRGQGYTF
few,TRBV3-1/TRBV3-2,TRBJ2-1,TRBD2,TGTGCCAGCAGCCACCTACTAGCGGGAGATCGAAATGAGCAGTTCTTC,CASSHLLAGDRNEQFF
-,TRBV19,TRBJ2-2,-,TGTGCCAGTACAGGGAATAGGAGGGAGCTGTTTTTT,CASTGNRRELFF
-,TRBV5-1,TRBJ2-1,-,TGCGCCAGCAGCTTGGCCGGGGACTACAATGAGCAGTTCTTC,CASSLAGDYNEQFF
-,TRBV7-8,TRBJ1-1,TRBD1,TGTGCCAGCAGCTTAATGACAGGGTTATCTGAAGCTTTCTTT,CASSLMTGLSEAFF
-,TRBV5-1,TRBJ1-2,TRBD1,TGCGCCAGTACAGGGGAGAACTATGGCTACACCTTC,CASTGENYGYTF
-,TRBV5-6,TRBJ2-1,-,TGTGCCAGCAGCCTTGGAGGTGAGCAGTTCTTC,CASSLGGEQFF
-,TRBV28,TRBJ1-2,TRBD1,TGTGCCAGCAGTTTAACGGACAGGGGGCAGTATGGCTACACCTTC,CASSLTDRGQYGYTF
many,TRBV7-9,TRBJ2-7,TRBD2,TGTGCCAGCAGCTTACCCTGGACTAGCGGGAGCAACGAGCAGTACTTC,CASSLPWTSGSNEQYF
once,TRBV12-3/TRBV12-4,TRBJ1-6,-,TGTGCCAGCACGATGGGGCGTAATTCACCCCTCCACTTT,CASTMGRNSPLHF
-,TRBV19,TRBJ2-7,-,TGTGCCAGTAGTATAAATTCAGGCACTTCCGAGCAGTACTTC,CASSINSGTSEQYF
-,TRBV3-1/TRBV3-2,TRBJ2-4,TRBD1,TGTGCCAGCAGCCAAAGATCGGGCGGACAGGGGGGCATTCAGTACTTC,CASSQRSGGQGGIQYF
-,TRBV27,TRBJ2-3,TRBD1,TGTGCCAGCAGTTACTCCACAGGGGGAATCACAGATACGCAGTATTTT,CASSYSTGGITDTQYF
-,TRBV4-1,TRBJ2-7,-,TGCGCCAGCAGCCAAGTCAGGGGCTACGAGCAGTACTTC,CASSQVRGYEQYF
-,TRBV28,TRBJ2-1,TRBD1,TGTGCCAGCAGGAGGGACAGGGGGTATGAGCAGTTCTTC,CASRRDRGYEQFF
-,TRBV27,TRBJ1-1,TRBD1,TGTGCCAGCAGTCGCAGGGGGTACACTGAAGCTTTCTTT,CASSRRGYTEAFF
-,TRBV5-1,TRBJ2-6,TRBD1,TGCGCCAGCAGTCCGACAGGGGCTGGGGCCAACGTCCTGACTTTC,CASSPTGAGANVLTF
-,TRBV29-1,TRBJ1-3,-,TGCAGCGCTAAACGTGCGGGAAACACCATATATTTT,CSAKRAGNTIYF
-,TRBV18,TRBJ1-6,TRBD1,TGTGCCAGCTCACCAGAGACAGGGTCCAATTCACCCCTCCACTTT,CASSPETGSNSPLHF
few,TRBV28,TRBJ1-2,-,TGTGCCAGCAGTTTAGGAGCTAACTATGGCTACACCTTC,CASSLGANYGYTF
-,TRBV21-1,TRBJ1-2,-,TGTGCCAGCAGCAAAAGGACTGCAACCGGGACAGGGTCTAACTATGGCTACACCTTC,CASSKRTATGTGSNYGYTF
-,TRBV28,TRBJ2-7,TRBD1,TGTGCCAGCAGTTCAGGGGGCACCTACGAGCAGTACTTC,CASSSGGTYEQYF
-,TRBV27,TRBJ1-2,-,TGTGCCAGCAGTTTATTCGGCGGCGGAGGGTCCTATGGCTACACCTTC,CASSLFGGGGSYGYTF
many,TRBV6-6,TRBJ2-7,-,TGTGCCAGCAGTTACTCTTTCCGGTACGAGCAGTACTTC,CASSYSFRYEQYF
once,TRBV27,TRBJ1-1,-,TGTGCCAGCAGGGCCCAGAACACTGAAGCTTTCTTT,CASRAQNTEAFF
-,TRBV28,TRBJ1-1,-,TGTGCCAGCAGTTTGAGTGGGGCGAACACTGAAGCTTTCTTT,CASSLSGANTEAFF
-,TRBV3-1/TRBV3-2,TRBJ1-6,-,TGTGCCAGCAGCCAACTTTCCAGGAATGATTCACCCCTCCACTTT,CASSQLSRNDSPLHF
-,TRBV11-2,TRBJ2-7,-,TGTGCCAGCAGTCCTAACTCCGGGACAACCTACGAGCAGTACTTC,CASSPNSGTTYEQYF
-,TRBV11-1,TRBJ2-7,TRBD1,TGTGCCAGCAGCGTGACAGGGTGGTCTTCGGGCGAGCAGTACTTC,CASSVTGWSSGEQYF
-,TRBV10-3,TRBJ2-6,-,TGTGCCATCAGTGTCGGAGGGCCCGGGGCCAACGTCCTGACTTTC,CAISVGGPGANVLTF
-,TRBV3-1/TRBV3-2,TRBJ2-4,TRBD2,TGTGCCAGCAGCCTCCAGACTAGCGGATTAGCCAAAAACATTCAGTACTTC,CASSLQTSGLAKNIQYF
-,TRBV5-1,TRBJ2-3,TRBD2,TGCGCCAGCAGCTTGCGAACTAGCGGGAGTTCAGATACGCAGTATTTT,CASSLRTSGSSDTQYF
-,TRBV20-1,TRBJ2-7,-,TGCAGTGCTTGGGACTTCTACGAGCAGTACTTC,CSAWDFYEQYF
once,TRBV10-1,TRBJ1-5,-,TGCGCCAGCGGATTGACAGTCAATCAGCCCCAGCATTTT,CASGLTVNQPQHF
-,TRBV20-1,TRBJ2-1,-,TGCAGTGCTAGTTTTGGTCGGGTCAATGAGCAGTTCTTC,CSASFGRVNEQFF
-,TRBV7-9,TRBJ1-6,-,TGTGCCAGCAGCTACACAGAAAATTCACCCCTCCACTTT,CASSYTENSPLHF
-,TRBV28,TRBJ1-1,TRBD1,TGTGCCAGCAGTTTTCCGGGACAGTCCTTCTTTAACACTGAAGCTTTCTTT,CASSFPGQSFFNTEAFF
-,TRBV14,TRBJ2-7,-,TGTGCCAGCAGCCAGCGCAGGGGACCCTACGAGCAGTACTTC,CASSQRRGPYEQYF